The 26 T cell receptor beta chains given below trace back to one sample, sequenced in a study of T cells in Graves' hyperthyroidism and ophthalmopathy. Amplification of TCR beta CDR3 regions was performed using RNA transcripts as template. HTBI primers drove first-round RT-PCR of the TCR CDR3. TCRdb ran MiXCR on the multiplex PCR reads and lists one entry per CDR3 protein. The sample shows about 570,000 distinct CDR3 sequences, approximately 44% of them seen only once. Sequenced material: peripheral blood or thyroid tissue (not recorded which). These receptors were obtained from an adult woman with Graves' disease, either hyperthyroidism or ophthalmopathy (not recorded which).

In this sample, this clonotype turned up many times. This chain connects TRBV5-1 to TRBJ1-1; weak D call: TRBD1 (5 bases). The germline CDR1 and CDR2 sequences are SGHRS and YFSETQ. With 2 bases removed from V and 8 bases from J, the gap between germline ends came to 13 bases. This CDR3 has 13 residues. The CDR3 nucleotides are TGCGCCAGCAGCTTTCAGGGAGTCGAGGAAGCTTTCTTT. This codes for CASSFQGVEEAFF.

V is TRBV20-1 and J is TRBJ1-1, with no clear D. This CDR3 contains 13 residues. V was cut by 0 bases and J by 4 bases, with 9 bases left in between. Germline V gene sequence: CDR1 DFQATT, CDR2 SNEGSKA (reference sequence). Here the CDR3 DNA reads TGCAGTGCTAGAGATCCCCTCGTCACTGAAGCTTTCTTT. Encoded protein: CSARDPLVTEAFF.

In its sample, this clonotype was seen many times. The rearrangement links TRBV6-6 to TRBJ2-5; 9 bases are shared with TRBD2. The CDR3 spans 17 residues. Germline V gene data show CDR1 as MNHNY and CDR2 as SVGAGI (reference sequence). V was clipped by 5 bases and J by 1 base; unmatched bases: 11. CDR3 nucleotide sequence: TGTGCCAGCAGTGGTAGAATAAGCGGGAGGTTCCAAGAGACCCAGTACTTC. Its translation is CASSGRISGRFQETQYF.

Many counts were recorded for this clonotype. The CDR3 coding sequence is TGTGCCAGCAGCTTATACGGAGGGATCCAAGAGACCCAGTACTTC. Its protein product is CASSLYGGIQETQYF. The V gene is TRBV13, the J gene TRBJ2-5; the D gene is possibly TRBD2 (6 bases). CDR1 and CDR2 (germline): PRHDT, FYEKMQ (reference sequence). This CDR3 has 15 residues. Trimming removed 2 bases from V and 1 base from J, with 11 bases in between.

The CDR3 is CATSDPGLAATGELFF. The CDR3 coding sequence is TGTGCCACCAGTGATCCAGGACTAGCAGCCACCGGGGAGCTGTTTTTT. The chain combines TRBV24-1 with TRBJ2-2, with 8 positions matching TRBD2. Per the germline V gene, CDR1 is KGHDR and CDR2 is SFDVKD. Germline trimming cut 3 bases from V and 4 bases from J; bases unmatched to any gene: 6. CDR3 size: 16 residues.

The V call is TRBV10-3, the J call TRBJ2-7; a possible D gene is TRBD2 (6 bases). V lost 6 bases to trimming and J lost 2 bases, with 17 bases between them. The germline CDR1 and CDR2 sequences are ENHRY and SYGVKD. CDR3 length: 15 residues. The CDR3 region is CAISKNSGQAYEQYF. CDR3 in DNA: TGTGCCATCAGCAAAAACAGCGGGCAGGCCTACGAGCAGTACTTC.

This clonotype was seen at least ten times. The genes are TRBV5-6 and TRBJ2-2; 10 bases line up with TRBD2. CDR1 is SGHDT and CDR2 is YYEEEE in the germline V gene. This CDR3 contains 18 residues. J was trimmed by 3 bases and V by 2 bases; bases with no gene match: 10. Here the CDR3 DNA reads TGTGCCAGCAGCTTCCCTGGCCTAGCGGGAGACCACACCGGGGAGCTGTTTTTT. Translation: CASSFPGLAGDHTGELFF.

The chain carries TRBV7-9 and TRBJ1-2; D is unresolved. The CDR3 sequence is 13 residues long. Germline loops: CDR1 SEHNR, CDR2 FQNEAQ (reference sequence). The V and J ends lost 5 bases and 6 bases respectively, with 13 bases between them. CDR3 loop: CASSQRGRDGYTF. DNA of the CDR3: TGTGCCAGCAGCCAACGGGGTAGGGATGGCTACACCTTC.

Concerning this clonotype: One junction end does not reproduce the germline sequence, and a read error may be involved. The chain recombines TRBV9 with TRBJ2-7, with 14 bases fitting TRBD2. The germline CDR1 and CDR2 sequences are SGDLS and YYNGEE. The CDR3 has 14 amino acids. The CDR3 reads CASSTGLAGVRADF. The CDR3 nucleotides are TGTGCCAGCAGCACGGGACTAGCGGGAGTCCGCGCCGACTTC.

Many counts were recorded for this clonotype. The chain employs TRBV20-1 and TRBJ2-7; D possibly corresponds to TRBD1 (6 bases). The CDR3 has 12 residues. Germline CDR1 is DFQATT and CDR2 is SNEGSKA (reference sequence). The V gene lost 6 bases and the J gene lost 2 bases, with 11 bases spanning the gap. CDR3 amino acids: CSARQVTYEQYF. CDR3 in DNA: TGCAGTGCCCGACAGGTAACCTACGAGCAGTACTTC.

As concerns this clonotype: Relative to the germline gene, one junction end is altered; a read error may explain this. V usage is TRBV7-8 and J usage is TRBJ2-2; D is undetermined. This CDR3 has 16 amino acids. Germline lookup yields CDR1 SGHVS and CDR2 FQNEAQ. This CDR3 is CASSLGPGRNTGELFF. CDR3 DNA sequence: TGTGCCAGCAGCTTAGGTCCGGGTAGGAACACTGGGGAGCTGTTTTTT. The full variable domain, its missing parts supplied by reference TRBV7-8 and TRBJ2-2, is GAGVSQSPRYKVAKRGQDVALRCDPISGHVSLFWYQQALGQGPEFLTYFQNEAQLDKSGLPSDRFFAERPEGSVSTLKIQRTQQEDSAVYLCASSLGPGRNTGELFFGEGSRLTVL.

This clonotype has at least ten counts. This chain links TRBV15 with TRBJ1-2; unclear D gene. The germline V and J ends were trimmed by 4 bases and 4 bases, with 16 bases remaining between them. The germline V gene has CDR1 LNHNV and CDR2 YYDKDF (reference sequence). The length of the CDR3 is 15 residues. Here the CDR3 DNA reads TGTGCCACCAGCACCCTGGACGGATACACCTATGGCTACACCTTC. This sequence encodes CATSTLDGYTYGYTF.

This clonotype was seen many times. This chain links TRBV7-3 with TRBJ1-1, with TRBD1 as a possible D gene (5 bases). Germline loops: CDR1 SGHTA, CDR2 FQGTGA. Trimming removed 2 bases at V and 5 bases at J, with 9 bases between. CDR3 length equals 13 residues. The CDR3 DNA reads TGTGCCAGCAGCTTACGACAGAGGACTGAAGCTTTCTTT. This encodes CASSLRQRTEAFF.

In DNA, the CDR3 is TGTGCCAGCAGTCGAGACGGGGGTAGTTCTGGAAACACCATATATTTT. This encodes CASSRDGGSSGNTIYF. This chain links TRBV6-6 with TRBJ1-3; D might be TRBD1 (5 bases). V lost 5 bases and J 1 base, leaving 15 bases between the germline ends. Germline-derived CDR1 and CDR2 are MNHNY and SVGAGI (reference sequence). This CDR3 is built from 16 residues.

Written as DNA, the CDR3 is TGTGCCAGCAGGGCAACTAGCGGGAGTAGGCACGGGGAGCTGTTTTTT. The encoded protein is CASRATSGSRHGELFF. The rearrangement joins TRBV11-2 to TRBJ2-2; 11 bases are shared with TRBD2. Trimming at V came to 6 bases and at J to 7 bases, leaving 10 bases not matched to a gene. The germline CDR1 and CDR2 sequences are SGHAT and FQNNGV. CDR3 length equals 16 residues. Full variable domain (missing parts from reference TRBV11-2 and TRBJ2-2): EAGVAQSPRYKIIEKRQSVAFWCNPISGHATLYWYQQILGQGPKLLIQFQNNGVVDDSQLPKDRFSAERLKGVDSTLKIQPAKLEDSAVYLCASRATSGSRHGELFFGEGSRLTVL.

This clonotype occurred many times. CDR3 in amino acids: CASTQLMEHPNTGELFF. CDR3 bases: TGTGCCAGCACCCAACTTATGGAGCACCCCAACACCGGGGAGCTGTTTTTT. The chain carries TRBV5-6 and TRBJ2-2; D call uncertain. The CDR3 covers 17 residues. V was clipped by 6 bases and J by 2 bases, with 20 bases between them. Germline V gives CDR1 SGHDT, CDR2 YYEEEE.

This clonotype came up many times. The chain joins TRBV5-1 to TRBJ2-6; D is perhaps TRBD2 (5 bases). Germline-derived CDR1 and CDR2 are SGHRS and YFSETQ. This CDR3 is 14 amino acids long. V gave up 4 bases and J gave up 3 bases, with 8 bases separating them. The CDR3 coding sequence is TGCGCCAGCAGCGACGGAGGTGGGGCCAACGTCCTGACTTTC. Protein sequence: CASSDGGGANVLTF.

V is TRBV5-5 and J is TRBJ1-3, with D uncertain. Germline V CDR1 and CDR2: SGHKS, YYEKEE (reference sequence). This CDR3 is built from 15 residues. V was clipped by 5 bases and J by 4 bases, with 16 bases between them. This chain's CDR3 is CASRVRGIGGNTIYF. The CDR3 nucleotides are TGTGCCAGCAGGGTCAGAGGGATCGGCGGAAACACCATATATTTT. Combining the CDR3 with reference TRBV5-5 and TRBJ1-3 gives the whole variable domain DAGVTQSPTHLIKTRGQQVTLRCSPISGHKSVSWYQQVLGQGPQFIFQYYEKEERGRGNFPDRFSARQFPNYSSELNVNALLLGDSALYLCASRVRGIGGNTIYFGEGSWLTVV.

The chain employs TRBV2 and TRBJ1-5; D ambiguous. Trimming stripped 6 bases from V and 11 bases from J, with 11 bases between. The CDR3 length is 11 residues. Germline lookup yields CDR1 SNHLY and CDR2 FYNNEI. The CDR3 protein is CASSRRETQHF. Here the CDR3 DNA reads TGTGCCAGCAGCCGGCGAGAGACCCAGCATTTT.

V usage is TRBV20-1 and J usage is TRBJ1-5; D is undetermined. Germline values: CDR1 DFQATT, CDR2 SNEGSKA (reference sequence). V gave up 3 bases and J gave up 11 bases, with 17 bases separating them. The CDR3 covers 13 residues. CDR3 amino acids: CSASSAGVETQHF. For the CDR3, the DNA is TGCAGTGCTAGTAGCGCAGGTGTAGAGACCCAGCATTTT.

The genes are TRBV3-1 and TRBJ1-1; D is unclear. This CDR3 has 15 amino acids. The V end lost 6 bases, the J end lost 4 bases, and 18 bases lay between the germline ends. Germline-derived CDR1 and CDR2 are LGHDT and YNNKEL (reference sequence). As DNA, the CDR3 is TGTGCCAGCAGACACACCTTCGGCAGTTTCACTGAAGCTTTCTTT. Its translation is CASRHTFGSFTEAFF.

This clonotype appeared once. J is TRBJ1-4 and V is TRBV9; TRBD1 matches at 9 bases. The CDR3 spans 16 residues. CDR1 is SGDLS and CDR2 is YYNGEE in the germline V gene. Germline trimming cut 3 bases from V and 5 bases from J; bases unmatched to any gene: 8. For the CDR3, the DNA is TGTGCCAGCAGCGACGGGACAGGGACCAGGAATGAAAAACTGTTTTTT. Translated, it gives CASSDGTGTRNEKLFF.

Only a few counts were recorded for this clonotype. The genes are TRBV2 and TRBJ1-1, with D perhaps TRBD1 (5 bases). The germline gives CDR1 SNHLY, CDR2 FYNNEI. The CDR3 runs 13 residues. V shed 5 bases and J shed 2 bases, with 9 bases lying between them. CDR3 sequence: CASSRQPNTEAFF. The CDR3 nucleotides are TGTGCCAGCAGTAGACAGCCTAACACTGAAGCTTTCTTT. Complete variable domain (other parts from reference TRBV2 and TRBJ1-1): EPEVTQTPSHQVTQMGQEVILRCVPISNHLYFYWYRQILGQKVEFLVSFYNNEISEKSEIFDDQFSVERPDGSNFTLKIRSTKLEDSAMYFCASSRQPNTEAFFGQGTRLTVV.

Note on this clonotype: This likely comes from a read error, as the CDR3 has no conserved phenylalanine or tryptophan at its end. No DNA is shown, since the ends of the CDR3 on it are uncertain; the CDR3 is the one TCRdb lists. The CDR3 loop is CSARAPRR. The rearrangement joins TRBV20-1 to TRBJ2-2; TRBD1, the table's D call, was not compared with the DNA. Germline loops: CDR1 DFQATT, CDR2 SNEGSKA (reference sequence). Inclusive of both ends, the CDR3 amounts to 8 amino acids.

This clonotype showed up just once. This chain joins TRBV7-2 and TRBJ2-5; 7 bases fit TRBD2. Germline CDR1 is SGHTA and CDR2 is FQGNSA. Trimming at V came to 1 base and at J to 7 bases, leaving 15 bases not matched to a gene. CDR3 size: 17 residues. The CDR3 region is CASSLVSGESTGGTQYF. The CDR3 DNA is TGTGCCAGCAGCTTAGTGAGCGGGGAATCGACGGGAGGGACCCAGTACTTC.

The rearrangement links TRBV28 to TRBJ1-5; D call uncertain. Germline loops: CDR1 MDHEN, CDR2 SYDVKM. V was cut by 4 bases and J by 4 bases, with 8 bases left in between. The CDR3 has 13 amino acids. CDR3 amino acids: CASSSPPNQPQHF. The CDR3 DNA reads TGTGCCAGCAGTTCCCCGCCAAATCAGCCCCAGCATTTT.